This T cell receptor beta chain was recorded in a study of control samples from healthy donors and cancer patients. Measured with immunoSEQ multiplex PCR; TCRdb has only the in-frame clones, and not every one. The sample includes tens of thousands of clones, about 86% seen only once; the top ten take about 1.5%. V shed 5 bases and J shed 0 bases, with 14 bases lying between them. The germline CDR1 and CDR2 sequences are MNHEY and SVGEGT. The CDR3 extends over 16 amino acids. The sample consisted of PBMCs. The rearrangement uses TRBV6-2 or TRBV6-3 and TRBJ2-1, with D tentatively TRBD1 (6 bases). This TCR derives from a woman aged 40 to 50 with lung cancer. CDR3: CASSQTRDTSYNEQFF. CDR3 bases: TGTGCCAGCAGTCAAACCCGGGACACCTCCTACAATGAGCAGTTCTTC.